The present TCR beta chain was sequenced within a study of shared clonotypes between healthy human individuals. The study, taken as a whole, reports: Generally, naive subsets came out with larger estimated richness than memory subsets.

Germline V gives CDR1 SGHRS, CDR2 YFSETQ. This CDR3 has 14 amino acids. With V trimmed by 4 bases and J by 7 bases, 5 bases remained unmatched. Note on this clone: What it binds is unknown.

TCRdb's copy holds only in-frame clones and misses some; the assay was immunoSEQ multiplex PCR. The data show some 1.5 million clones, 95% to 99% seen once. This sequence originates from a man aged 25 to 40 in good health. Sequencing was performed on naive CD4+ T cells sorted from blood. Subset defined: CD45RA+ positively selected. The V call is TRBV5-1, the J call TRBJ2-1; TRBD1 aligns across 10 bases. The CDR3 protein is CASSTGQGGNEQFF. In DNA form, the CDR3 reads TGCGCCAGCAGCACAGGACAGGGGGGGAATGAGCAGTTCTTC.